This T cell receptor beta chain was identified in a study of beta chain features in type 1 diabetes. Study context: Healthy donors resembled patients in age, gender and cell yields.

Looked up from germline, CDR1 is GTSNPN and CDR2 is SVGIG (reference sequence). CDR3 size: 11 residues. V lost 2 bases and J lost 7, with 8 bases in between. Concerning this clone itself: What it recognizes is unknown.

TCRB transcripts that were expressed got sequenced, as all of the isolated RNA had been reverse transcribed. Using immunoSEQ multiplex PCR, the repertoire was profiled, and TCRdb retains in-frame clones only, with some absent. This table has just over 150,000 clones, around 10% appearing once. The study's findings and limits: Insertion counts at VDJ junctions were lower in type 1 diabetes patients, who also showed more deletions there.

Cell sorting via CD45RO/CCR7/CD25/CD127/CD95/CD27 was performed to obtain CD4+ naive, central memory, regulatory and stem cell-like memory cells. Sequencing used central memory CD4+ T cells from blood. This sequence joins TRBV30 and TRBJ1-1; no clear D. This clonotype was obtained from a man younger than 35 in good health. The DNA of the CDR3 is TGTGCCTGGAGTCGGGTAGGTGAAGCTTTCTTT. Its translation: CAWSRVGEAFF.